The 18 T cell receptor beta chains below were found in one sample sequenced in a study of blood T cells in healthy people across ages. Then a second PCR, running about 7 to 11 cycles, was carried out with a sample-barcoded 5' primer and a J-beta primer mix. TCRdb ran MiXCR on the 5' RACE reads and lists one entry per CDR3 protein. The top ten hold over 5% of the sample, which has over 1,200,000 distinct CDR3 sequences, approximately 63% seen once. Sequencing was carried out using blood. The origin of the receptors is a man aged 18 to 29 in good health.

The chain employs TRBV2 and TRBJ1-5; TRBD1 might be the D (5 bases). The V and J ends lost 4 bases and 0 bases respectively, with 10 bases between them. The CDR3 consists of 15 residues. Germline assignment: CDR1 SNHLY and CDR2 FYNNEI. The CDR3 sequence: CASSGRAGSNQPQHF. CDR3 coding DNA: TGTGCCAGCAGTGGCAGGGCAGGTAGCAATCAGCCCCAGCATTTT.

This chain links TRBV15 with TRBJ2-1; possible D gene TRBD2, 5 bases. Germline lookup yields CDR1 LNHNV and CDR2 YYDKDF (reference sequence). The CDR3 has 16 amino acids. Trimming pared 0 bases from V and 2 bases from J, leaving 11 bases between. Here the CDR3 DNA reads TGTGCCACCAGCAGAGACCCACTAGACCCCTACAATGAGCAGTTCTTC. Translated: CATSRDPLDPYNEQFF.

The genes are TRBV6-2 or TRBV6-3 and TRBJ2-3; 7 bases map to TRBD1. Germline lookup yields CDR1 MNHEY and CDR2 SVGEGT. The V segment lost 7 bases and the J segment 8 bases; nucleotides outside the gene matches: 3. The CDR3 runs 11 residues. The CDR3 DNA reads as TGTGCCAGCACTAACAGGGGTACGCAGTATTTT. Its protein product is CASTNRGTQYF.

In DNA, the CDR3 is TGCAGTGCGCGAGGAGGGGAAGGCGGGAAGGAGACCCAGTACTTC. This codes for CSARGGEGGKETQYF. The rearrangement uses TRBV20-1 and TRBJ2-5; D possibly corresponds to TRBD2 (6 bases). V lost 6 bases and J 5 bases, leaving 22 bases between the germline ends. CDR1 and CDR2 (germline): DFQATT, SNEGSKA (reference sequence). This CDR3 is built from 15 residues.

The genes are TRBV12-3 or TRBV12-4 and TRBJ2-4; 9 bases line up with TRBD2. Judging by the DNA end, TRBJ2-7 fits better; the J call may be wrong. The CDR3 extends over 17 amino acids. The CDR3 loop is CASSLRLLAGTLYEQYF. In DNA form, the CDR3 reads TGTGCCAGCAGTTTAAGGCTCCTAGCGGGAACTCTCTACGAGCAGTACTTC.

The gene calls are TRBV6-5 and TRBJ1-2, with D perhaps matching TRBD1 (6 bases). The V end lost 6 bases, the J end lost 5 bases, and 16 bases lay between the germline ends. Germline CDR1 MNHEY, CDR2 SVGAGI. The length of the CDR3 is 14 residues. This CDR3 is CASRLTGTTYGYTF. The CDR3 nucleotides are TGTGCCAGCAGGCTTACCGGGACAACTTATGGCTACACCTTC.

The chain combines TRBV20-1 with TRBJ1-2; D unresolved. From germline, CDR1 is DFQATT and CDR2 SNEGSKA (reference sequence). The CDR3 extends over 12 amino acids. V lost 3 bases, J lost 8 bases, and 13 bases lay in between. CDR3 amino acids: CSARAWGGGYTF. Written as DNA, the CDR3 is TGCAGTGCTAGGGCGTGGGGAGGAGGCTACACCTTC.

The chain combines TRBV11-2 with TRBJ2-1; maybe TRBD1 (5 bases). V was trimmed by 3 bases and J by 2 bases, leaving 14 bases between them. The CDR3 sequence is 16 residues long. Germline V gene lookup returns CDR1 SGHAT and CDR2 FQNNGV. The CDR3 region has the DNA TGTGCCAGCAGCTTGAAAGACAGATTAACCTACAATGAGCAGTTCTTC. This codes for CASSLKDRLTYNEQFF. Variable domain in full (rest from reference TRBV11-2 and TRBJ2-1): EAGVAQSPRYKIIEKRQSVAFWCNPISGHATLYWYQQILGQGPKLLIQFQNNGVVDDSQLPKDRFSAERLKGVDSTLKIQPAKLEDSAVYLCASSLKDRLTYNEQFFGPGTRLTVL.

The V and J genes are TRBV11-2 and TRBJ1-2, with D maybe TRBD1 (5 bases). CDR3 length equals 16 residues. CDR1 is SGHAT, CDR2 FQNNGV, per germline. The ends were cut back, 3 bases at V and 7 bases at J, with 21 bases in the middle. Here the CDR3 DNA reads TGTGCCAGCAGCTTGGATGCGGGGACGGCTTACTGTGGCTACACCTTC. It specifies CASSLDAGTAYCGYTF. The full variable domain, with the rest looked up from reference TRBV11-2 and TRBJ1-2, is EAGVAQSPRYKIIEKRQSVAFWCNPISGHATLYWYQQILGQGPKLLIQFQNNGVVDDSQLPKDRFSAERLKGVDSTLKIQPAKLEDSAVYLCASSLDAGTAYCGYTFGSGTRLTVV.

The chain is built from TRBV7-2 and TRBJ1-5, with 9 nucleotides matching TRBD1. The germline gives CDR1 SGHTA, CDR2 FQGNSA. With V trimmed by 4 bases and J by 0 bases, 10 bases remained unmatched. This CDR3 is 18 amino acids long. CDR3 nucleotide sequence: TGTGCCAGCAGCTCTAGGACAGGGGCCTGGTATAGCAATCAGCCCCAGCATTTT. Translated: CASSSRTGAWYSNQPQHF.

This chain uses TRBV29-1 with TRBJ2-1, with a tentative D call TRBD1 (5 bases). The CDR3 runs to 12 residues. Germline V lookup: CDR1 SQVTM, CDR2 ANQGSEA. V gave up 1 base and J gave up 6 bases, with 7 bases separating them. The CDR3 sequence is CSVEVDSNEQFF. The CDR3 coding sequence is TGCAGCGTTGAAGTTGACAGCAATGAGCAGTTCTTC.

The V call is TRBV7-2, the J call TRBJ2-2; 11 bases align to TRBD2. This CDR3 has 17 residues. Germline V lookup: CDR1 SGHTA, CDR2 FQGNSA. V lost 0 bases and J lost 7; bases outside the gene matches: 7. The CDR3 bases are TGTGCCAGCAGCTTAGCGGCTCTAGCGGGGGGTGGCGGGGAGCTGTTTTTT. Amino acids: CASSLAALAGGGGELFF.

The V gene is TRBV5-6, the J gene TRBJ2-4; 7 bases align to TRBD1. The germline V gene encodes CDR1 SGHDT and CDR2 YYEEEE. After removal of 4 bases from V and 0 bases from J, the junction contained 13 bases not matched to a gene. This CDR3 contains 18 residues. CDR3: CASSEHGTAKIAKNIQYF. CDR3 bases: TGTGCCAGCAGCGAGCACGGGACAGCCAAAATAGCCAAAAACATTCAGTACTTC.

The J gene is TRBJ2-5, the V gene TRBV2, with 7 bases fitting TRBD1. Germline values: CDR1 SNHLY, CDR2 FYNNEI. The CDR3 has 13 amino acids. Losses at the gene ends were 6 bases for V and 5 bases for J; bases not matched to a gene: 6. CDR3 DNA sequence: TGTGCCAGCAGAGGACAGGTATCGGAGACCCAGTACTTC. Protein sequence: CASRGQVSETQYF.

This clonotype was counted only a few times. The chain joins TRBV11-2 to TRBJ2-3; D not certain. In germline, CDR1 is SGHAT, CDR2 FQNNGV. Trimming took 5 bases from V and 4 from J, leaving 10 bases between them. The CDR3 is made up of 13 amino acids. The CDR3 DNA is TGTGCCAGCAGCCCTCAGAGCGCAGATACGCAGTATTTT. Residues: CASSPQSADTQYF.

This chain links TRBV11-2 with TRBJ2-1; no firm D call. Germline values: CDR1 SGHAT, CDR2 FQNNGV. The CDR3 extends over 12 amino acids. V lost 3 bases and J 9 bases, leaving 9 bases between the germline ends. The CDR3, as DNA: TGTGCCAGCAGCTTTGATTATAGTGAGCAGTTCTTC. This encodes CASSFDYSEQFF.

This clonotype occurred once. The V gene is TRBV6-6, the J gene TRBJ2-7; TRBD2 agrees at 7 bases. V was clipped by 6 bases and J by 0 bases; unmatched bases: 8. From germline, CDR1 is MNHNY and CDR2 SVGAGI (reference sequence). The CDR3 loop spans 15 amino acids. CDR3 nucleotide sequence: TGTGCCAGCAGGGTCATCGGACTAGACTCCTACGAGCAGTACTTC. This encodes CASRVIGLDSYEQYF.

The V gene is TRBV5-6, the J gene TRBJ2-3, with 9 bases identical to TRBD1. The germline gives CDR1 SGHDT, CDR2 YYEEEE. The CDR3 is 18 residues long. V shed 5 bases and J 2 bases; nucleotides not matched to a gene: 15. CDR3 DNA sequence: TGTGCCAGCAGTCGACAGGGGGTGGAAGGCCTATTCACAGATACGCAGTATTTT. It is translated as CASSRQGVEGLFTDTQYF.